The subject of this entry is one T cell receptor (beta chain). No antigen is known for it. The identical CDR3 is also encoded by other nucleotide sequences in the sample. Assay used: immunoSEQ multiplex PCR; TCRdb lists only in-frame clones, some missing. The table has 45,000 or so clones, 76% seen once. The CDR3 is 12 residues long. Germline CDR1 and CDR2: MDHEN and SYDVKM. The V end was cut by 7 bases, the J end by 5 bases, with 11 bases between. This specimen comes from a study of radiotherapy plus CTLA-4 blockade in lung cancer. Study-wide results and caveats: Alongside interferon-beta, early blood T cell clone dynamics were reportedly the best predictor of response. Blood-borne expansion of tumor-derived TCR clones followed radiotherapy plus ipilimumab.

The source of this sequence is a human donor with non-small cell lung cancer who had stable disease on radiotherapy plus ipilimumab. The sequencing here drew on peripheral blood, taken from a patient treated with radiotherapy plus ipilimumab. This chain connects TRBV28 to TRBJ1-2, with a possible D match to TRBD1 (5 bases). CDR3 DNA: TGTGCCAGCACGACAGCCCTATATGGCTACACCTTC. Protein: CASTTALYGYTF.